The T cell receptor (beta chain) under discussion was sequenced for a study of blood T cell repertoires in COVID-19. In the study overall: Samples representing acute and convalescent COVID-19 were sourced from the United States, Italy and Spain. PBMCs, B-cell-depleted T cells, or T cells provided the cDNA or gDNA that made up the material.

Per the study methods: Amplification of reference gene primers was used by the study to estimate nucleated cell counts. Sequencing used immunoSEQ multiplex PCR; TCRdb keeps in-frame clones, though not all of them. That table supplies the V and J calls and clone size; D and trimming were determined from the DNA. Among 40,000 to 60,000 clones listed, 70% to 85% were seen once. The CDR3 totals 12 residues. The V and J ends lost 4 bases and 3 bases respectively, with 6 bases between them. Germline V gene sequence: CDR1 SGDLS, CDR2 YYNGEE. The specimen sequenced was peripheral blood. The receptor comes from a man in his forties or fifties with active COVID-19. The chain employs TRBV9 and TRBJ2-3; unclear D gene. The CDR3 region has the DNA TGTGCCAGCAGCCCTAGGACAGATACGCAGTATTTT. As protein: CASSPRTDTQYF.